This is a list of T cell receptor beta chains from one sample in a study of T cell repertoires in cytomegalovirus infection. MiXCR, applied by TCRdb to the reads, yields one record per CDR3 protein. The sample lists more than 250,000 distinct CDR3 sequences; more than 20% were seen once. Antigens for these TCRs are unknown. Sequencing used cultured PBMCs, obtained from culture after CMV antigen stimulation. Receptors were obtained from a human donor in good health (CMV status not recorded). Some clones in this sample may be carry-over from other donors' samples. CDR3s include the opening cysteine and the closing phenylalanine or tryptophan. Each record gives: clone size, V gene, D gene, J gene, CDR3 protein, CDR3 DNA. A D gene is named only where the DNA matches it firmly. Not every row has a clone size; where given, it reads once, few, many or a size class.

abundance: .
v_gene: TRBV7-2
d_gene: .
j_gene: TRBJ1-6
CDR3aa: CASSFHNSPLHF
CDR3nt: TGTGCCAGCAGCTTCCATAATTCACCCCTCCACTTT

abundance: .
v_gene: TRBV6-2/TRBV6-3
d_gene: TRBD2
j_gene: TRBJ2-1
CDR3aa: CASSYSLLAGNEQFF
CDR3nt: TGTGCCAGCAGTTACTCGTTGCTAGCGGGCAATGAGCAGTTCTTC

abundance: .
v_gene: TRBV29-1
d_gene: TRBD2
j_gene: TRBJ2-1
CDR3aa: CSVDTPGLANDNEQFF
CDR3nt: TGCAGCGTCGACACCCCGGGACTAGCGAATGACAATGAGCAGTTCTTC

abundance: many
v_gene: TRBV11-3
d_gene: .
j_gene: TRBJ2-7
CDR3aa: CASSAGMTYEQYF
CDR3nt: TGTGCCAGCAGCGCAGGGATGACCTACGAGCAGTACTTC

abundance: .
v_gene: TRBV12-5
d_gene: .
j_gene: TRBJ2-1
CDR3aa: CASGFWRGAREQFF
CDR3nt: TGTGCTAGTGGTTTCTGGCGTGGGGCCCGGGAGCAGTTCTTC

abundance: .
v_gene: TRBV19
d_gene: TRBD1
j_gene: TRBJ2-7
CDR3aa: CASSINTGAHYEQYF
CDR3nt: TGTGCCAGTAGTATAAACACAGGGGCCCACTACGAGCAGTACTTC

abundance: .
v_gene: TRBV14
d_gene: .
j_gene: TRBJ2-3
CDR3aa: CASSQGWGSVSTQYF
CDR3nt: TGTGCCAGCAGCCAAGGATGGGGGTCCGTCTCTACGCAGTATTTT

abundance: few
v_gene: TRBV19
d_gene: .
j_gene: TRBJ2-5
CDR3aa: CASSGVAPYGRETQYF
CDR3nt: TGTGCCAGTAGCGGCGTGGCACCGTATGGAAGGGAGACCCAGTACTTC

abundance: .
v_gene: TRBV12-3/TRBV12-4
d_gene: TRBD2
j_gene: TRBJ2-1
CDR3aa: CASSPTSSSYNEQFF
CDR3nt: TGTGCCAGCAGTCCGACTAGCAGCTCCTACAATGAGCAGTTCTTC

abundance: .
v_gene: TRBV4-2
d_gene: .
j_gene: TRBJ1-2
CDR3aa: CASSQARGDNYGYTF
CDR3nt: TGTGCCAGCAGCCAAGCACGGGGCGATAACTATGGCTACACCTTC

abundance: .
v_gene: TRBV27
d_gene: TRBD2
j_gene: TRBJ2-7
CDR3aa: CASSSGMSGLHEQYF
CDR3nt: TGTGCCAGCAGTAGCGGGATGTCGGGCCTCCACGAGCAGTACTTC

abundance: few
v_gene: TRBV12-3/TRBV12-4
d_gene: .
j_gene: TRBJ2-5
CDR3aa: CASSEQGGLETQYF
CDR3nt: TGTGCCAGCAGTGAACAGGGCGGGTTAGAGACCCAGTACTTC

abundance: .
v_gene: TRBV7-2
d_gene: .
j_gene: TRBJ2-7
CDR3aa: CASSPGVPGVYEQYF
CDR3nt: TGTGCCAGCAGCCCCGGGGTCCCGGGGGTTTACGAGCAGTACTTC

abundance: few
v_gene: TRBV12-5
d_gene: .
j_gene: TRBJ2-6
CDR3aa: CASGLGSSSGANVLTF
CDR3nt: TGTGCTAGTGGTTTGGGCAGCTCCTCTGGGGCCAACGTCCTGACTTTC

abundance: .
v_gene: TRBV27
d_gene: .
j_gene: TRBJ2-5
CDR3aa: CASSLSRVAETQYF
CDR3nt: TGTGCCAGCAGTTTATCGCGGGTTGCGGAGACCCAGTACTTC

abundance: .
v_gene: TRBV9
d_gene: .
j_gene: TRBJ1-1
CDR3aa: CASSAYDQSTEAFF
CDR3nt: TGTGCCAGCAGCGCCTATGACCAGAGCACTGAAGCTTTCTTT

abundance: few
v_gene: TRBV6-2/TRBV6-3
d_gene: TRBD1
j_gene: TRBJ1-1
CDR3aa: CASSYGQGGTDTEAFF
CDR3nt: TGTGCCAGCAGTTACGGACAGGGCGGGACCGACACTGAAGCTTTCTTT

abundance: few
v_gene: TRBV12-5
d_gene: .
j_gene: TRBJ1-2
CDR3aa: CASGSHFNGYTF
CDR3nt: TGTGCTAGTGGTTCGCATTTTAATGGCTACACCTTC

abundance: .
v_gene: TRBV11-3
d_gene: .
j_gene: TRBJ1-6
CDR3aa: CASSLARPGAVRNSPLHF
CDR3nt: TGTGCCAGCAGCTTAGCCCGTCCGGGGGCGGTGAGGAATTCACCCCTCCACTTT

abundance: few
v_gene: TRBV20-1
d_gene: TRBD2
j_gene: TRBJ2-2
CDR3aa: CSADRGGPAGELFF
CDR3nt: TGCAGTGCTGACCGGGGAGGGCCAGCCGGGGAGCTGTTTTTT

abundance: many
v_gene: TRBV9
d_gene: TRBD1
j_gene: TRBJ1-6
CDR3aa: CASSVEGTGGNSPLHF
CDR3nt: TGTGCCAGCAGCGTAGAGGGGACAGGGGGCAATTCACCCCTCCACTTT

abundance: many
v_gene: TRBV7-2
d_gene: .
j_gene: TRBJ2-3
CDR3aa: CASSLRDTQYF
CDR3nt: TGTGCCAGCAGCTTGAGAGATACGCAGTATTTT

abundance: few
v_gene: TRBV29-1
d_gene: .
j_gene: TRBJ2-1
CDR3aa: CSVEDQGKPDNEQFF
CDR3nt: TGCAGCGTTGAAGATCAGGGCAAACCAGACAATGAGCAGTTCTTC

abundance: .
v_gene: TRBV12-3/TRBV12-4
d_gene: .
j_gene: TRBJ2-3
CDR3aa: CASSSAGYTDTQYF
CDR3nt: TGTGCCAGCAGTTCGGCGGGCTACACAGATACGCAGTATTTT

abundance: many
v_gene: TRBV6-5
d_gene: TRBD2
j_gene: TRBJ2-7
CDR3aa: CASSYPGLAGEIF
CDR3nt: TGTGCCAGCAGTTACCCGGGACTAGCGGGAGAAATCTTC

abundance: .
v_gene: TRBV20-1
d_gene: TRBD1
j_gene: TRBJ1-6
CDR3aa: CSATGGYNSPLHF
CDR3nt: TGCAGTGCTACAGGGGGCTATAATTCACCCCTCCACTTT

abundance: few
v_gene: TRBV10-3
d_gene: .
j_gene: TRBJ2-7
CDR3aa: CAISESGTLSYEQYF
CDR3nt: TGTGCCATCAGTGAGTCAGGGACACTGTCCTACGAGCAGTACTTC